This record covers a single T cell receptor (beta chain). Its specificity is not known. This entry comes from a study of cytomegalovirus exposure and HLA in healthy donors. Broader study findings: TCR beta chains associated with HLA were, in a later analysis, more clonally expanded than equally common others. Cytomegalovirus association was listed for 170 or so TCR beta chains. It is likely that the observed cluster of highly shared sequence variants was a sequencing artifact.

CDR1 is MDHEN, CDR2 SYDVKM, per germline. J lost 4 bases, V lost 6 bases, and 7 bases had no gene match. The CDR3 covers 15 residues. With 60 Vbeta and 13 Jbeta primers, the PCR was carried out. The table came from immunoSEQ multiplex PCR; TCRdb's copy has only in-frame clones and leaves some out. The table includes approximately 300,000 clones, roughly 80% detected once. The rearrangement uses TRBV28 and TRBJ2-1, with TRBD1 matching over 9 bases. Material for sequencing was PBMCs. The sequence was obtained from a girl aged 2-10 years in good health and CMV-seronegative. The CDR3 region has the DNA TGTGCCAGCAGCTCACCGGGACAGGGTTACAATGAGCAGTTCTTC. Translating gives CASSSPGQGYNEQFF.